The present entry profiles one T cell receptor beta chain with its context. Its antigen is undetermined. The CDR3 runs to 18 residues. The V gene's germline CDR1 is SGHTS and CDR2 YDEGEE. V was trimmed by 6 bases and J by 5 bases, leaving 26 bases between them. This record comes from a study of cytomegalovirus exposure and HLA in healthy donors. Whole-study context: Most donors, just over 80% of some 400 genotyped, fell in the Caucasian-associated ancestry cluster.

Broader study findings: Analyses of presence and absence presupposed an approximately uniform sequencing depth across donors. In vitro checks showed that a few CMV-associated chains really do target CMV antigens.

PCR primers comprised 60 Vbeta and 13 Jbeta primers. The data were produced by immunoSEQ multiplex PCR, yet TCRdb's version contains in-frame clones alone and is incomplete. The sample consists of fewer than 100,000 clones, more than 60% of them appearing once. This sequence joins TRBV5-8 and TRBJ1-4, with D possibly being TRBD1 (5 bases). This clonotype originated in a man aged 60-69 years in good health and CMV-seropositive. Sequenced sample: PBMCs. The CDR3 here is CASKPPPVQTAKNEKLFF. CDR3 bases: TGTGCCAGCAAACCCCCCCCGGTTCAGACAGCTAAGAATGAAAAACTGTTTTTT. Variable domain in full (rest from reference TRBV5-8 and TRBJ1-4): EAGVTQSPTHLIKTRGQQATLRCSPISGHTSVYWYQQALGLGLQFLLWYDEGEERNRGNFPPRFSGRQFPNYSSELNVNALELEDSALYLCASKPPPVQTAKNEKLFFGSGTQLSVL.